This T cell receptor (beta chain) derives from a study of CD8+CD57+ T cells in acquired aplastic anemia. Turning to the study itself: The DNA of sorted CD4+ and CD8+ cells averaged 3.2 ug.

V was shortened by 1 base and J by 4 bases, with 10 bases between the two germline ends. CDR3 length: 15 amino acids. The germline V gene encodes CDR1 MGHRA and CDR2 YSYEKL. Both TCR beta VDJ combination and CDR3 sequence profiling were carried out. Genomic DNA was the template for this profiling. TCRdb redid the calling of the reads with MiXCR, one entry per CDR3 protein. Seen here are around 130,000 distinct CDR3 sequences, 48% observed once, and the top ten hold 2% to 3%. Note on this clonotype: Antigen specificity is unknown.

Study observations and caveats: Overlapping CD8+ CDR3 repertoires of patients and controls contained 25 to 35 shared sequences.

The TCR comes from a human donor in good health, serving as a control. The sample consisted of sorted CD4+, CD8+, or CD8+CD57+ T cells (not recorded which) from PBMCs. The J gene is TRBJ2-2, the V gene TRBV4-1, with D uncertain. CDR3 nucleotide sequence: TGCGCCAGCAGCCAAGTTTCCAGCGCCACCGGGGAGCTGTTTTTT. Translated: CASSQVSSATGELFF.